These 22 T cell receptor beta chains came from one sample sequenced in a study of molecular identifiers for immune sequencing clone quantification. TCRdb processed the PCR reads anew with MiXCR; each CDR3 protein has one entry. The sample holds some 680,000 distinct CDR3 sequences, 25% seen once. The specimen was naive CD8+ T cells from blood, with Jurkat cell RNA spiked in. Documented subset: FACS-sorted CD8+CD4-CCR7+CD45RA+ naive T cells. The receptors here all came from a human donor in good health. Some libraries in this study had Jurkat cell RNA spiked in.

This clonotype was detected ten times or more. The chain has TRBV20-1 and TRBJ2-4, with a weak D call TRBD1 (7 bases). Germline V gene lookup returns CDR1 DFQATT and CDR2 SNEGSKA (reference sequence). The V end was cut by 1 base, the J end by 5 bases, with 15 bases between. CDR3 length: 15 amino acids. The CDR3 bases are TGCAGTGCTAGAGGGGAGGAGACAGGGCAAAACATTCAGTACTTC. It codes for CSARGEETGQNIQYF.

This clonotype has more than one count but fewer than ten. V usage is TRBV28 and J usage is TRBJ2-2, with 12 bases lining up with TRBD2. Germline CDR1 MDHEN, CDR2 SYDVKM. V dropped 5 bases and J dropped 0; count of bases not matched to a gene: 10. The CDR3 is 19 residues long. The DNA of the CDR3 is TGTGCCAGCAGTCCCATGCGACTAGCGGGAGTGGCGAACACCGGGGAGCTGTTTTTT. This encodes CASSPMRLAGVANTGELFF.

This chain connects TRBV20-1 to TRBJ2-5; TRBD1 agrees at 7 bases. Germline trimming cut 1 base from V and 4 bases from J; bases unmatched to any gene: 12. The CDR3 has 16 amino acids. Germline lookup yields CDR1 DFQATT and CDR2 SNEGSKA (reference sequence). CDR3 sequence reads: CSARARSGQLGETQYF. The CDR3 region has the DNA TGCAGTGCTAGAGCCCGATCGGGACAGCTGGGAGAGACCCAGTACTTC.

In its sample, this clonotype was seen many times. The chain combines TRBV7-6 with TRBJ2-1, with D possibly being TRBD1 (6 bases). The CDR3 covers 12 residues. Looked up from germline, CDR1 is SGHVS and CDR2 is FNYEAQ. Trimming took off 5 bases at V and 8 bases at J, with 10 bases between the two ends. CDR3 nucleotide sequence: TGTGCCAGCAGCCCAAGGACAGATGAGCAGTTCTTC. It yields the protein CASSPRTDEQFF.

This clonotype was recorded many times. This sequence joins TRBV5-1 and TRBJ2-7; 7 nucleotides align to TRBD1. CDR3 length: 13 residues. Germline values: CDR1 SGHRS, CDR2 YFSETQ. Germline trimming cut 4 bases from V and 5 bases from J; bases unmatched to any gene: 6. CDR3 nucleotides: TGCGCCAGCAGCCTACAGGGGCCCCACGAGCAGTACTTC. Amino acids: CASSLQGPHEQYF.

This clonotype was detected many times. The gene calls are TRBV6-5 and TRBJ2-3; 7 nucleotides align to TRBD1. The germline CDR1 and CDR2 sequences are MNHEY and SVGAGI. V lost 6 bases, J lost 2 bases, and 11 bases stayed unmatched. This CDR3 contains 16 residues. CDR3 nucleotides: TGTGCCAGCAGCCCCTTAGAGGGGGCGACCACAGATACGCAGTATTTT. It yields the protein CASSPLEGATTDTQYF.

This chain joins TRBV20-1 and TRBJ2-1; tentatively, D is TRBD1 (6 bases). This CDR3 has 17 amino acids. Trimming cost V 6 bases and J 3 bases, with 24 bases left between them. Germline CDR1 DFQATT, CDR2 SNEGSKA (reference sequence). CDR3: CSATSSNRDLNYNEQFF. DNA for the CDR3: TGCAGTGCCACATCAAGTAACAGGGACCTCAACTACAATGAGCAGTTCTTC.

This clonotype has only a few counts. Likely a read error: the CDR3 ends without its conserved phenylalanine or tryptophan. The genes are TRBV29-1 and TRBJ1-2; D perhaps matches TRBD1 (6 bases). The ends were cut back, 6 bases at V and 3 bases at J, with 14 bases in the middle. CDR1 is SQVTM and CDR2 is ANQGSEA in the germline V gene. This CDR3 is 13 amino acids long. The CDR3: CSVGGGADYGYTS. DNA for the CDR3: TGCAGCGTCGGCGGGGGGGCGGACTATGGCTACACCTCC.

Regarding this clonotype: This clone may be a read error of a much larger clone one base away. The chain carries TRBV20-1 and TRBJ2-4; D gene uncertain. Germline V gives CDR1 DFQATT, CDR2 SNEGSKA (reference sequence). This CDR3 has 13 residues. This CDR3 reads CGARPMQENIQYF. The CDR3 region has the DNA TGCGGTGCCCGTCCGATGCAGGAAAACATTCAGTACTTC.

Concerning this clonotype: A much larger clonotype is one base distant, so this may be a read error. The chain uses TRBV29-1 and TRBJ2-5; possibly TRBD1 or TRBD2 for D (6 bases each). CDR1 SQVTM and CDR2 ANQGSEA come from the germline V gene. The length of the CDR3 is 15 residues. The DNA for the CDR3 is TGCAGCGTTGAATCTAGGGGGGCGCTTCAAGAGCCCCAGTACTTC. This translates into CSVESRGALQEPQYF.

The J gene is TRBJ2-1, the V gene TRBV3-1, with D possibly matching TRBD1 (5 bases). Germline V gives CDR1 LGHDT, CDR2 YNNKEL (reference sequence). Trimming took off 1 base at V and 9 bases at J, with 10 bases between the two ends. This CDR3 is 13 amino acids long. The CDR3 sequence: CASSQATVGEQFF. CDR3 coding DNA: TGTGCCAGCAGCCAAGCGACAGTTGGTGAGCAGTTCTTC.

Regarding this clonotype: A read error may explain this, as a much larger clone is one base away. This chain uses TRBV29-1 with TRBJ1-5; 10 bases map to TRBD1. The J call is uncertain, as TRBJ2-3 better fits the DNA end. There are 14 residues in the CDR3. Germline loops: CDR1 SQVTM, CDR2 ANQGSEA. CDR3 sequence: CSVVSGQGNQPQYF. In DNA form, the CDR3 reads TGCAGCGTTGTTTCGGGACAGGGGAATCAGCCCCAGTATTTT.

A word on this clonotype: Compared with germline, one end of the junction differs, possibly owing to a read error. The chain recombines TRBV12-3 or TRBV12-4 with TRBJ2-2, with 9 bases lining up with TRBD1. The CDR3 is 15 amino acids. The CDR3 protein is CASSLTGGYTGELLF. The CDR3 bases are TGTGCCAGCAGTTTAACAGGGGGCTACACCGGGGAGCTGTTATTT.

V gene TRBV29-1 combines with J gene TRBJ1-2, with D perhaps matching TRBD1 (6 bases). CDR1 SQVTM and CDR2 ANQGSEA come from the germline V gene. This CDR3 is 15 amino acids long. V was shortened by 1 base and J by 6 bases, with 18 bases between the two germline ends. The CDR3 coding sequence is TGCAGCGTTGAAGGTGTCGGGGGCGCGCTTAATGGCTACACCTTC. This sequence encodes CSVEGVGGALNGYTF. The full variable domain, its missing parts supplied by reference TRBV29-1 and TRBJ1-2, is SAVISQKPSRDICQRGTSLTIQCQVDSQVTMMFWYRQQPGQSLTLIATANQGSEATYESGFVIDKFPISRPNLTFSTLTVSNMSPEDSSIYLCSVEGVGGALNGYTFGSGTRLTVV.

This clonotype showed up many times. The chain joins TRBV7-8 to TRBJ2-7, with a tentative D call TRBD1 (5 bases). CDR3 length: 16 residues. V gave up 1 base and J gave up 2 bases, with 15 bases separating them. Germline V gene lookup returns CDR1 SGHVS and CDR2 FQNEAQ. The CDR3 bases are TGTGCCAGCAGCTTAGGGCCAGGGCCGGGCACCTACGAGCAGTACTTC. Translation gives CASSLGPGPGTYEQYF.

J is TRBJ1-2 and V is TRBV28; D is perhaps TRBD1 (5 bases). Trimming pared 1 base from V and 5 bases from J, leaving 11 bases between. CDR3 length: 14 amino acids. CDR1 and CDR2 from the germline V gene are MDHEN and SYDVKM. CDR3 residues: CASSLSGALYGYTF. The CDR3 bases are TGTGCCAGCAGTTTATCCGGGGCCCTATATGGCTACACCTTC.

As concerns this clonotype: A much larger clone differs from this one at a single base, so this may be a read error. Here the CDR3 reads CASILDPISTEAFF. As DNA, the CDR3 is TGTGCCAGCATCTTGGACCCTATTAGCACTGAAGCTTTCTTT. The V call is TRBV5-8, the J call TRBJ1-1; D remains unclear. Germline V gene sequence: CDR1 SGHTS, CDR2 YDEGEE. The CDR3 runs 14 residues. Variable domain in full (rest from reference TRBV5-8 and TRBJ1-1): EAGVTQSPTHLIKTRGQQATLRCSPISGHTSVYWYQQALGLGLQFLLWYDEGEERNRGNFPPRFSGRQFPNYSSELNVNALELEDSALYLCASILDPISTEAFFGQGTRLTVV.

This clonotype appeared many times. This sequence joins TRBV28 and TRBJ2-5, with unresolved D. CDR1 MDHEN and CDR2 SYDVKM come from the germline V gene. The V end was cut by 4 bases, the J end by 5 bases, with 8 bases between. This CDR3 comprises 12 residues. The CDR3 reads CASSSPPETQYF. The CDR3 nucleotides read TGTGCCAGCAGTTCCCCCCCCGAGACCCAGTACTTC.

This clonotype was counted ten times or more. The chain combines TRBV7-9 with TRBJ2-7, with no clear D. Between the trimmed V and J ends, which lost 5 bases and 4 bases, there was a span of 9 bases. Germline V CDR1 and CDR2: SEHNR, FQNEAQ (reference sequence). There are 12 residues in the CDR3. The CDR3 DNA reads as TGTGCCAGCAGCCCGGGTATTTACGAGCAGTACTTC. Amino acids: CASSPGIYEQYF.

This clonotype was observed many times. The chain couples TRBV28 to TRBJ1-5; D perhaps matches TRBD1 (5 bases). CDR3 length: 15 residues. In germline, CDR1 is MDHEN, CDR2 SYDVKM. V lost 2 bases, J lost 0 bases, and 8 bases lay in between. For the CDR3, the DNA is TGTGCCAGCAGTTTACAGGGATATAGCAATCAGCCCCAGCATTTT. It is translated as CASSLQGYSNQPQHF.

This clonotype was detected ten times or more. The chain carries TRBV27 and TRBJ2-7; 7 bases are shared with TRBD1. Looked up from germline, CDR1 is MNHEY and CDR2 is SMNVEV (reference sequence). This CDR3 region has 14 residues. V trimming: 2 bases; J trimming: 4 bases; junction bases outside the gene matches: 5. The CDR3 coding sequence is TGTGCCAGCAGTTTAAACAAACAGGGGTACGAGCAGTACTTC. Protein sequence: CASSLNKQGYEQYF.

This clonotype appeared a few times. CDR3 coding DNA: TGTGCCAGCAGCTCCGGGACAGTTTTCACCTACGAGCAGTACTTC. As protein: CASSSGTVFTYEQYF. The V gene is TRBV27, the J gene TRBJ2-7; 7 nucleotides match TRBD1. The CDR3 is made up of 15 amino acids. Germline V gene lookup returns CDR1 MNHEY and CDR2 SMNVEV (reference sequence). J was trimmed by 2 bases and V by 6 bases; bases with no gene match: 10.